This T cell receptor (beta chain) stems from a study of shared clonotypes between healthy human individuals. The overall study: A donor's plate count was three for CD4 naive and three for CD4 memory; CD8 naive had two and CD8 memory one.

Sequenced by immunoSEQ multiplex PCR; TCRdb stores in-frame clones only, minus some. The sample records 850,000 to 1,200,000 clones, around 74% being singletons. The sequence was obtained from a man aged 18 to 29 in good health. Sequenced material: memory CD4+ T cells sorted from blood. Regarding subset: CD45RA-negative fraction.

CDR3 nucleotides: TGTGCCAGCAGTGTAGTTATTCAAGAGACCCAGTACTTC. It encodes CASSVVIQETQYF. The chain combines TRBV25-1 with TRBJ2-5; D is ambiguous. V was clipped by 4 bases and J by 2 bases, with 8 bases between them. Germline CDR1 MGHDK, CDR2 SYGVNS. The CDR3 totals 13 residues.